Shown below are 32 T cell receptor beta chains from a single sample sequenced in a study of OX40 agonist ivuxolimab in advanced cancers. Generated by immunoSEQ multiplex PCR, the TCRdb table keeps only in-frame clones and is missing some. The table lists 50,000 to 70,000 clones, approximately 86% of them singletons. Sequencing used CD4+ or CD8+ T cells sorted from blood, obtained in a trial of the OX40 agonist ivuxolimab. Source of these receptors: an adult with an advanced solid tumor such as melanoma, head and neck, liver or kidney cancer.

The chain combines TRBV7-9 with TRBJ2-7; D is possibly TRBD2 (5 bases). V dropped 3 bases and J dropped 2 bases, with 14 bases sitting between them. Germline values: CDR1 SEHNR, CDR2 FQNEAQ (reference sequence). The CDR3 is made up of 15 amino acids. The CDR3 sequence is CASSLAGISAYEQYF. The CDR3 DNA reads TGTGCCAGCAGCTTGGCCGGGATCTCGGCCTACGAGCAGTACTTC.

The CDR3 coding sequence is TGTGCCAGCAGCTTAACCCGAAGGACCCACGAGCAGTACTTC. Protein product: CASSLTRRTHEQYF. The V call is TRBV7-9, the J call TRBJ2-7; no clear D gene. The germline V gene has CDR1 SEHNR and CDR2 FQNEAQ (reference sequence). The length of the CDR3 is 14 residues. V lost 2 bases and J lost 5, with 13 bases in between.

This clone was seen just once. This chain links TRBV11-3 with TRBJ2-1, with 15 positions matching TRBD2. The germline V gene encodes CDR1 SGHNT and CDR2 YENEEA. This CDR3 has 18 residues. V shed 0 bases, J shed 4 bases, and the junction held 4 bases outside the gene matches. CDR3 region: CASSLDLGLAGGYNEQFF. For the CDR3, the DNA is TGTGCCAGCAGCTTAGATCTGGGACTAGCGGGAGGATACAATGAGCAGTTCTTC.

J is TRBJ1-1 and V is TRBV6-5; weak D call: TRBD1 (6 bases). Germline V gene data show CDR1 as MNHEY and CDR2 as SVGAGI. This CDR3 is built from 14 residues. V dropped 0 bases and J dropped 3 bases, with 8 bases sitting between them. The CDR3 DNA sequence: TGTGCCAGCAGTTACTCGTACAGGGACACTGAAGCTTTCTTT. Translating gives CASSYSYRDTEAFF.

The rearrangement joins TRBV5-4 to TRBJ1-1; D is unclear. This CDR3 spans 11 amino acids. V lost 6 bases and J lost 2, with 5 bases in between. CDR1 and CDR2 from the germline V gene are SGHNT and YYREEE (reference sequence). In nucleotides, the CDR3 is TGTGCCAGCACCCTCAACACTGAAGCTTTCTTT. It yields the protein CASTLNTEAFF.

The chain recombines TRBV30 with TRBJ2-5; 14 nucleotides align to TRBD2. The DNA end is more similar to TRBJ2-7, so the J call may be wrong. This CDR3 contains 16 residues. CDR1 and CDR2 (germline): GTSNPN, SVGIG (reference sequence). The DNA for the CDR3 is TGTGCCTGGAGGCCGGGACTAGCGGGAGTCTCCTACGAGCAGTACTTC. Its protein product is CAWRPGLAGVSYEQYF.

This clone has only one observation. The CDR3 DNA follows: TGTGCCAGCCGCTTAATACGTGGGACTAGCGGGGAATACAATGAGCAGTTCTTC. Residues: CASRLIRGTSGEYNEQFF. This chain joins TRBV27 and TRBJ2-1; the match to TRBD2 covers 13 bases. Germline CDR1 reads MNHEY; CDR2 reads SMNVEV (reference sequence). The CDR3 spans 18 residues. The V and J ends lost 8 bases and 4 bases, in that order; junction bases with no gene match: 14.

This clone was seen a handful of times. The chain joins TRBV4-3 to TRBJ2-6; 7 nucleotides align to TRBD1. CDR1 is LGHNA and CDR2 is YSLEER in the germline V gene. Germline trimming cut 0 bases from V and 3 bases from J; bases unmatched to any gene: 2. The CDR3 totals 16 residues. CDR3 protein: CASSQEAGGGANVLTF. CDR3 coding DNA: TGCGCCAGCAGCCAAGAGGCAGGGGGTGGGGCCAACGTCCTGACTTTC.

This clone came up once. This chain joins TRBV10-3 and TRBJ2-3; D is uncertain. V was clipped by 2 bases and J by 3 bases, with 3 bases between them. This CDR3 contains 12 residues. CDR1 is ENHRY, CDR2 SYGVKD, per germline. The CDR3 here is CAISEGTDTQYF. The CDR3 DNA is TGTGCCATCAGTGAGGGGACAGATACGCAGTATTTT.

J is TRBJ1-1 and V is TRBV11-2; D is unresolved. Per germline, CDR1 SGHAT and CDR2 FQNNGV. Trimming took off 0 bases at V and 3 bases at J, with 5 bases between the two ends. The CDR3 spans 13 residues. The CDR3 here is CASSLDPYTEAFF. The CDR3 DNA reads TGTGCCAGCAGCTTAGATCCATACACTGAAGCTTTCTTT.

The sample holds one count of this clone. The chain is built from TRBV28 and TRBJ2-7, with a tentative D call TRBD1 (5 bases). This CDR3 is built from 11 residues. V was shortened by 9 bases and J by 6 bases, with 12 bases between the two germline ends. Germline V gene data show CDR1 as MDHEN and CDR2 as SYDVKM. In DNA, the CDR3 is TGTGCCAGTTCCGTTCAGGGCGAGCAGTACTTC. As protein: CASSVQGEQYF.

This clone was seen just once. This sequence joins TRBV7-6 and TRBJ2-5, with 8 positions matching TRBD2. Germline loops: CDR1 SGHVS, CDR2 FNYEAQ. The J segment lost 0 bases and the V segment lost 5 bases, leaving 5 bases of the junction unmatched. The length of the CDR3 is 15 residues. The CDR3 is CASSPGGTYQETQYF. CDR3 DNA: TGTGCCAGCAGCCCGGGGGGGACCTACCAAGAGACCCAGTACTTC.

The DNA for the CDR3 is TGTGCCAGCAGCGCCCTAGTGACATCGAGGTCCGACAATGAGCAGTTCTTC. Amino acids: CASSALVTSRSDNEQFF. V gene TRBV9 combines with J gene TRBJ2-1; D is unresolved. Trimming stripped 3 bases from V and 5 bases from J, with 21 bases between. Per the germline V gene, CDR1 is SGDLS and CDR2 is YYNGEE. CDR3 length: 17 amino acids.

CDR3 loop: CASSLPSGGASGELFF. The CDR3 nucleotides read TGTGCCAGCAGCTTGCCTAGCGGGGGGGCCTCCGGGGAGCTGTTTTTT. The V gene is TRBV5-4, the J gene TRBJ2-2, with 12 bases matching TRBD2. CDR1 and CDR2 (germline): SGHNT, YYREEE (reference sequence). The length of the CDR3 is 16 residues. V dropped 1 base and J dropped 6; count of bases not matched to a gene: 4. The full variable domain, with the rest looked up from reference TRBV5-4 and TRBJ2-2, is ETGVTQSPTHLIKTRGQQVTLRCSSQSGHNTVSWYQQALGQGPQFIFQYYREEENGRGNFPPRFSGLQFPNYSSELNVNALELDDSALYLCASSLPSGGASGELFFGEGSRLTVL.

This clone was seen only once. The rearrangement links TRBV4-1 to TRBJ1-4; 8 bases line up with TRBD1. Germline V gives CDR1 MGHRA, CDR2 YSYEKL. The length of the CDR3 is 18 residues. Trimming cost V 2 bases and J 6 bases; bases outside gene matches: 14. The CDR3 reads CASSQFDRGLSGDEKLFF. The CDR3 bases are TGCGCCAGCAGCCAATTTGACAGGGGCCTGAGTGGGGATGAAAAACTGTTTTTT.

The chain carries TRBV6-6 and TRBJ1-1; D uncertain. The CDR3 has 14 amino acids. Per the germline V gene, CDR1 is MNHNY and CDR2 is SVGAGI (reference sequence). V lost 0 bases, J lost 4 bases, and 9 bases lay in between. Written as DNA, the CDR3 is TGTGCCAGCAGTTACTCTGGAGGCAGCACTGAAGCTTTCTTT. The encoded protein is CASSYSGGSTEAFF.

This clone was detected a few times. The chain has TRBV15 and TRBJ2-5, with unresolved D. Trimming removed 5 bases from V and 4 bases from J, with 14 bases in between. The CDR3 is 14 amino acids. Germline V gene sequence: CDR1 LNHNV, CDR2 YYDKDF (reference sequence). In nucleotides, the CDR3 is TGTGCCACCAGCGGTGGTCCCGGCGGAGAGACCCAGTACTTC. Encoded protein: CATSGGPGGETQYF. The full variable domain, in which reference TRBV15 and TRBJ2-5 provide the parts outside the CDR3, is DAMVIQNPRYQVTQFGKPVTLSCSQTLNHNVMYWYQQKSSQAPKLLFHYYDKDFNNEADTPDNFQSRRPNTSFCFLDIRSPGLGDTAMYLCATSGGPGGETQYFGPGTRLLVL.

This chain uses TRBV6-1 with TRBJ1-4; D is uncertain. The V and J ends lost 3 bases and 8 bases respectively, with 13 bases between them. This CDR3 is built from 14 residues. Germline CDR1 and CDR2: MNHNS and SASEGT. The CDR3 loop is CASSELKSREKLFF. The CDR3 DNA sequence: TGTGCCAGCAGTGAGCTGAAAAGTAGGGAAAAACTGTTTTTT.

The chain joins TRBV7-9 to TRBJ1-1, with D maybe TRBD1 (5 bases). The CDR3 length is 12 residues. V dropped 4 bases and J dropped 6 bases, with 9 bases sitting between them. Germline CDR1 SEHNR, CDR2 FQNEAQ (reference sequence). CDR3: CASSSEGPEAFF. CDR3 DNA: TGTGCCAGCAGCTCTGAGGGGCCTGAAGCTTTCTTT.

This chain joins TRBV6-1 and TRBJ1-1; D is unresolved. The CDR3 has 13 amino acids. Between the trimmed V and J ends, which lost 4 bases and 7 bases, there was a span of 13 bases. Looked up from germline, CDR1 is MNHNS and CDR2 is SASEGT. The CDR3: CASSAEGGFEAFF. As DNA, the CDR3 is TGTGCCAGCAGTGCTGAGGGTGGATTTGAAGCTTTCTTT.

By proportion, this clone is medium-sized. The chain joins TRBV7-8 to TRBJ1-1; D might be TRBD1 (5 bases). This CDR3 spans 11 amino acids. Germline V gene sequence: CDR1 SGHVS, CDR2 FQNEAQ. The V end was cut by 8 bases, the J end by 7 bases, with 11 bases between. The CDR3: CASAEGYEAFF. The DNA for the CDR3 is TGTGCCAGCGCCGAGGGGTATGAAGCTTTCTTT.

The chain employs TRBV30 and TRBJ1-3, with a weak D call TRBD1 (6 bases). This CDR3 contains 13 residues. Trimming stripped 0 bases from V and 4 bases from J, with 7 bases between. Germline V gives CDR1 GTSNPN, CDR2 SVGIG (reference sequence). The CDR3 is CAWSVTGGNTIYF. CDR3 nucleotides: TGTGCCTGGAGTGTAACAGGGGGAAACACCATATATTTT. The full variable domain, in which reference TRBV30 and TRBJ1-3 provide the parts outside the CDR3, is SQTIHQWPATLVQPVGSPLSLECTVEGTSNPNLYWYRQAAGRGLQLLFYSVGIGQISSEVPQNLSASRPQDRQFILSSKKLLLSDSGFYLCAWSVTGGNTIYFGEGSWLTVV.

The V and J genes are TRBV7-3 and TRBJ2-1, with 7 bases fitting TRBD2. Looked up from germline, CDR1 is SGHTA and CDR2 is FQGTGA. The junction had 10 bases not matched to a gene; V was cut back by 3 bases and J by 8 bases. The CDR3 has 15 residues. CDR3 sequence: CASSLGGRLMDEQFF. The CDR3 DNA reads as TGTGCCAGCAGCTTGGGGGGGAGGCTTATGGATGAGCAGTTCTTC.

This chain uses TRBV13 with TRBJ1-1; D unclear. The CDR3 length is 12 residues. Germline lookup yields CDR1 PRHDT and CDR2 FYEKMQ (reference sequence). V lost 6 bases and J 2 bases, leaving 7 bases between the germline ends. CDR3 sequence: CASSERNTEAFF. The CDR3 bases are TGTGCCAGCAGTGAGAGAAACACTGAAGCTTTCTTT. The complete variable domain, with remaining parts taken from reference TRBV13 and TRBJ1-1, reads AAGVIQSPRHLIKEKRETATLKCYPIPRHDTVYWYQQGPGQDPQFLISFYEKMQSDKGSIPDRFSAQQFSDYHSELNMSSLELGDSALYFCASSERNTEAFFGQGTRLTVV.

CDR3: CASSLTGHYGYTF. The CDR3, as DNA: TGTGCCAGCAGCTTGACAGGACACTATGGCTACACCTTC. The J gene is TRBJ1-2, the V gene TRBV27; TRBD1 might be the D (6 bases). This CDR3 region has 13 residues. The V and J ends lost 6 bases and 3 bases respectively, with 11 bases between them. Germline V gives CDR1 MNHEY, CDR2 SMNVEV (reference sequence).

The CDR3 region is CASKVRQGGETQYF. CDR3 coding DNA: TGTGCCAGCAAAGTCAGGCAGGGGGGAGAGACCCAGTACTTC. The chain joins TRBV27 to TRBJ2-5; tentative D call: TRBD1 (7 bases). This CDR3 comprises 14 residues. The germline V gene has CDR1 MNHEY and CDR2 SMNVEV (reference sequence). V lost 7 bases and J lost 4, with 16 bases in between.

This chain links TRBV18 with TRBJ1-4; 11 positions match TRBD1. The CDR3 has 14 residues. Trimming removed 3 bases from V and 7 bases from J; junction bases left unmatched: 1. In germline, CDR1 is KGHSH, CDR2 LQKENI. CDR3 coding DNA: TGTGCCAGCTCACCCGGGACAGGGGGTGAAAAACTGTTTTTT. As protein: CASSPGTGGEKLFF.

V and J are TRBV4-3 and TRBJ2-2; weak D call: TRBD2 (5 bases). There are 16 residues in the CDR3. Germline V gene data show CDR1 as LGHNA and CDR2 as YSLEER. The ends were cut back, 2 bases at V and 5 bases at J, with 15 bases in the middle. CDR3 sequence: CASSQWTFPGTGELFF. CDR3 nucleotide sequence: TGCGCCAGCAGCCAATGGACCTTCCCGGGGACCGGGGAGCTGTTTTTT.

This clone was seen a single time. The CDR3 here is CASSLDRASSAATF. In DNA form, the CDR3 reads TGTGCCAGCAGCTTAGATCGCGCGAGTTCGGCGGCCACCTTC. The chain couples TRBV11-2 to TRBJ1-2; D gene ambiguous. Trimming left V 0 bases short and J 13 bases short, with 18 bases between. This CDR3 spans 14 amino acids. Germline values: CDR1 SGHAT, CDR2 FQNNGV.

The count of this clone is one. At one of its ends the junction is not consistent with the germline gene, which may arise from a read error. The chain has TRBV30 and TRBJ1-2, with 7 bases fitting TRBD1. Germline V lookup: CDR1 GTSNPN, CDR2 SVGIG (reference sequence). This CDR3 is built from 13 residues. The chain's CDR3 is CAWSVKGGDGYAF. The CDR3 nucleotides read TGTGCCTGGAGTGTAAAAGGGGGCGATGGCTACGCCTTC.

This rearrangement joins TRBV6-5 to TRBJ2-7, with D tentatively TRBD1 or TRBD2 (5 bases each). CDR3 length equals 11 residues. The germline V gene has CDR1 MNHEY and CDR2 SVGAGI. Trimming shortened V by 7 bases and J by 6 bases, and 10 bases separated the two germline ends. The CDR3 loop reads CASTWGSEQYF. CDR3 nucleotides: TGTGCCAGCACCTGGGGGTCCGAGCAGTACTTC.

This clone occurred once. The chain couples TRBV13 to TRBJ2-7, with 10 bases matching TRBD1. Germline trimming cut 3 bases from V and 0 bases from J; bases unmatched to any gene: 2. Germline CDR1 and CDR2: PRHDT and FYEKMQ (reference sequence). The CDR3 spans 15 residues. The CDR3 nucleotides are TGTGCCAGCAGCTTCTGGACAGGGGGCTCCTACGAGCAGTACTTC. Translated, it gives CASSFWTGGSYEQYF.